This T cell receptor (beta chain) comes out of a study of response to subunit inactivated influenza vaccine. This clonotype was found a few times. There are 19 residues in the CDR3. Germline trimming cut 6 bases from V and 4 bases from J; bases unmatched to any gene: 12. Per the germline V gene, CDR1 is MNHNS and CDR2 is SASEGT. TCRdb recomputed calls from the RT-PCR reads with MiXCR, one row per CDR3 protein. The sample holds about 570,000 distinct CDR3 sequences, about 11% seen once. In addition, the sample was reused for a study of T cells expressing NK-cell markers. In that study: Making the TCR beta cDNA relied on 5'RACE template switching with UMIs. The eight sequenced donors comprised seven who were HCMV-seropositive and one who was seronegative. Top CD8+ clonotypes included the dominant CD3+CD56+NKG2C+ clonotypes in several donors. The CD3+CD56-NKG2C+ fraction of a handful of donors was likewise dominated by these clonotypes.

The chain employs TRBV6-1 and TRBJ2-1; 16 bases map to TRBD2. The receptor was isolated from a man in his fifties who received an inactivated influenza vaccine. The material was PBMCs from blood, obtained on the day of vaccination. CDR3 region: CASRPRGLAGGKGYNEQFF. For the CDR3, the DNA is TGTGCCAGCAGGCCTAGGGGACTAGCGGGGGGGAAAGGTTACAATGAGCAGTTCTTC.